This T cell receptor beta chain emerged from a study of CD8+CD57+ T cells in acquired aplastic anemia. Study context: The DNA of sorted CD4+ and CD8+ cells averaged 3.2 ug.

Genomic DNA templated the TCR beta VDJ and CDR3 profiling. TCRdb passed the reads through MiXCR, listing each CDR3 protein once. The table lists 150,000 to 200,000 distinct CDR3 sequences, over 60% of them singletons, with about 43% in the top ten. Notes on this clonotype: What it binds is not known.

Broader study findings: Patients had under 30 CD8+ CDR3 sequences in common with controls (the shared set). Between the patient and control groups, CD8+ Simpson's diversity did not differ significantly.

The CDR3 contains 12 residues. Trimming removed 3 bases at V and 4 bases at J, with 6 bases between. Germline values: CDR1 MNHNS, CDR2 SASEGT. Sequencing used sorted CD4+, CD8+, or CD8+CD57+ T cells (not recorded which) from PBMCs. The chain employs TRBV6-1 and TRBJ2-5, with a weak D call TRBD1 (5 bases). This receptor was identified in a human donor with severe aplastic anemia or a healthy control (not recorded which). CDR3 loop: CASSEQGETQYF. Written as DNA, the CDR3 is TGTGCCAGCAGTGAGCAGGGAGAGACCCAGTACTTC.